Listed below are T cell receptor beta chains from one sample, sequenced in a study of technical replicates of blood from a few donors. Generated by immunoSEQ multiplex PCR, the TCRdb table keeps only in-frame clones and is missing some. Of some 79,000 clones in the sample, 75% to 95% were seen once. Sample: T cells isolated from PBMCs. Every receptor here comes from a human donor in good health. Some clones in this sample may be carry-over from other donors' samples. CDR3s include the opening cysteine and the closing phenylalanine or tryptophan. D genes are given only for firm matches. The size entry is marked missing in some rows and otherwise reads once, few, many or a size class.

D: NA
size: NA
V: TRBV9
J: TRBJ2-7
CDR3: CASSGSGYEQYF
DNA: TGTGCCAGCAGCGGCAGCGGCTACGAGCAGTACTTC

D: NA
size: NA
V: TRBV7-2
J: TRBJ2-5
CDR3: CASSSLKLQETQYF
DNA: TGTGCCAGCAGCTCACTGAAGCTCCAAGAGACCCAGTACTTC

D: NA
size: NA
V: TRBV28
J: TRBJ1-1
CDR3: CASRETGPEAFF
DNA: TGTGCCAGCAGGGAGACAGGTCCTGAAGCTTTCTTT

D: NA
size: NA
V: TRBV9
J: TRBJ2-2
CDR3: CASSGAGGELFF
DNA: TGTGCCAGCAGCGGGGCTGGCGGGGAGCTGTTTTTT

D: NA
size: NA
V: TRBV7-9
J: TRBJ2-5
CDR3: CASSLGRGRPETQYF
DNA: TGTGCCAGCAGCTTGGGTCGCGGGCGTCCGGAGACCCAGTACTTC

D: NA
size: NA
V: TRBV30
J: TRBJ2-3
CDR3: CACPRVWGTDTQYF
DNA: TGTGCCTGTCCCAGGGTATGGGGCACAGATACGCAGTATTTT

D: TRBD2
size: NA
V: TRBV5-1
J: TRBJ2-5
CDR3: CASSVGLAGGRQETQYF
DNA: TGCGCCAGCAGCGTGGGACTAGCGGGAGGAAGGCAAGAGACCCAGTACTTC

D: NA
size: NA
V: TRBV5-8
J: TRBJ1-5
CDR3: CATSRVRGDQPQHF
DNA: TGTGCCACCTCCCGGGTCAGGGGCGATCAGCCCCAGCATTTT

D: TRBD2
size: NA
V: TRBV2
J: TRBJ2-3
CDR3: CASSELQREITDTQYF
DNA: TGTGCCAGCAGTGAGCTTCAGCGGGAAATCACAGATACGCAGTATTTT

D: TRBD1
size: NA
V: TRBV5-1
J: TRBJ1-4
CDR3: CASSKGTGGHLNEKLFF
DNA: TGCGCCAGCAGCAAAGGGACAGGGGGCCACCTAAATGAAAAACTGTTTTTT

D: TRBD2
size: NA
V: TRBV11-2
J: TRBJ2-7
CDR3: CASSPGLAVISSYEQYF
DNA: TGTGCCAGCAGCCCAGGACTAGCGGTGATTAGCTCCTACGAGCAGTACTTC

D: NA
size: NA
V: TRBV7-9
J: TRBJ1-1
CDR3: CASRPWYASDTEAFF
DNA: TGTGCCAGCAGACCATGGTATGCGTCGGACACTGAAGCTTTCTTT

D: TRBD2
size: once
V: TRBV7-8
J: TRBJ2-7
CDR3: CASSSRTSGPSYEQYF
DNA: TGTGCCAGCAGCTCTAGGACTAGCGGGCCTTCCTACGAGCAGTACTTC

D: NA
size: NA
V: TRBV4-3
J: TRBJ2-3
CDR3: CASSQGPFGTDTQYF
DNA: TGCGCCAGCAGCCAAGGGCCTTTTGGCACAGATACGCAGTATTTT

D: NA
size: NA
V: TRBV11-3
J: TRBJ2-7
CDR3: CASSSPGYEQYF
DNA: TGTGCCAGCAGCTCTCCGGGCTACGAGCAGTACTTC

D: TRBD1
size: NA
V: TRBV4-2
J: TRBJ1-2
CDR3: CASSQPGQGNYGYTF
DNA: TGTGCCAGCAGCCAGCCGGGACAGGGGAACTATGGCTACACCTTC

D: NA
size: NA
V: TRBV29-1
J: TRBJ2-3
CDR3: CSVEEGRGSTDTQYF
DNA: TGCAGCGTTGAAGAGGGCCGGGGGTCCACAGATACGCAGTATTTT

D: NA
size: NA
V: TRBV6-5
J: TRBJ1-2
CDR3: CASSYSVVGDGYTF
DNA: TGTGCCAGCAGTTACTCCGTAGTCGGAGATGGCTACACCTTC

D: NA
size: NA
V: TRBV6-1
J: TRBJ1-2
CDR3: CASSVSYDSFYGYTF
DNA: TGTGCCAGCAGTGTCTCGTATGACTCCTTCTATGGCTACACCTTC